This TCR beta chain appears in the sequencing data of a study of CD8 T cells in ankylosing spondylitis. As the method for making TCR beta libraries, quantitative 5'-RACE with molecular barcodes was used. TCRdb processed the 5' RACE reads anew with MiXCR; each CDR3 protein has one entry. The sample carries about 240,000 distinct CDR3 sequences, about 10% recorded once. This CDR3 contains 13 residues. From germline, CDR1 is SEHNR and CDR2 FQNEAQ (reference sequence). The V gene lost 5 bases and the J gene lost 6 bases, with 10 bases spanning the gap. Study-level findings and limits: Clones tied to disease were said to be significantly enriched in matched ankylosing spondylitis synovial fluid. A motif in TCR beta, a set of about eight highly homologous variants, appeared characteristic of ankylosing spondylitis blood.

To note about this clonotype: What it recognizes is unknown.

Input material: blood, either unsorted or a sorted T cell fraction (not recorded which). This chain connects TRBV7-9 to TRBJ2-2; D uncertain. This clonotype was sampled from a male donor with ankylosing spondylitis or in good health (not recorded which). DNA of the CDR3: TGTGCCAGCAGCCCGTCCGTGTCCGGGGAGCTGTTTTTT. Its protein product is CASSPSVSGELFF.